The sequence of this T cell receptor (beta chain) was determined in a study of cytomegalovirus exposure and HLA in healthy donors. Looking at the study overall: An earlier analysis identified 120 million or so unique TCR beta sequences in about 179 million T cells.

Study-wide findings and caveats: Most of the TCR beta V segments (in an earlier analysis) were productive either about 87% or about 30% of the time.

About this clone itself: Its matching antigen is unknown.

13 Jbeta primers and 60 Vbeta primers were used for the PCR. TCRdb keeps only in-frame clones here, not all; method: immunoSEQ multiplex PCR. Of 310,000 or so clones listed, roughly 90% are singletons. Germline loops: CDR1 SNHLY, CDR2 FYNNEI. J was trimmed by 6 bases and V by 5 bases; bases with no gene match: 6. This CDR3 comprises 14 residues. This rearrangement joins TRBV2 to TRBJ2-2; 7 nucleotides agree with TRBD2. Sequencing was carried out using PBMCs. This TCR was sampled from a woman aged 18-29 years in good health and CMV-seronegative. The chain's CDR3 is CASSFLGGSGELFF. The CDR3 bases are TGTGCCAGCAGTTTCTTGGGGGGGTCCGGGGAGCTGTTTTTT.